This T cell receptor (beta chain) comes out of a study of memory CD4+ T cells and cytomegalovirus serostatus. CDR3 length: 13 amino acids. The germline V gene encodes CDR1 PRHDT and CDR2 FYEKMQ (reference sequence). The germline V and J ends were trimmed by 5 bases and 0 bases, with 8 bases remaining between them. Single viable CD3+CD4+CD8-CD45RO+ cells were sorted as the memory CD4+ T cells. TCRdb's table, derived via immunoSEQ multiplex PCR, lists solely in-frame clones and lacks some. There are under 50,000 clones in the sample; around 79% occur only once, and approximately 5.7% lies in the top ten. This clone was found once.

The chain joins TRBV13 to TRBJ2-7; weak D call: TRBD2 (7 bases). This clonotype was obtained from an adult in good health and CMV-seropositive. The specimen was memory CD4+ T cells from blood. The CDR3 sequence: CASSRGASYEQYF. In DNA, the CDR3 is TGTGCCAGCAGCCGGGGGGCCTCCTACGAGCAGTACTTC.